This is a list of T cell receptor beta chains from one sample in a study of cytomegalovirus exposure and HLA in healthy donors. This table comes from immunoSEQ multiplex PCR, and its TCRdb copy is limited to in-frame clones, with some not included. The sample has about 140,000 clones, approximately 80% seen once. Specimen: PBMCs. The receptors stem from a woman between 35 and 50 years old in good health and CMV-seronegative. The CDR3 runs from the conserved cysteine through the conserved F or W.

j_call v_call cdr3_aa
TRBJ1-2 TRBV7-7 CASSLRPIHPTNYGYTF
TRBJ1-4 TRBV11-2 CATSRGATNEKLFF
TRBJ1-1 TRBV4-1 CASSQDPQGAFF
TRBJ2-7 TRBV5-1 CASSLYVGTGGEQYF
TRBJ2-7 TRBV7-6 CASSLLSGGASYEQYF
TRBJ1-2 TRBV11-1 CASSLLLSGDNGYTF
TRBJ1-4 TRBV19 CASSTTGGKEKLFF
TRBJ2-1 TRBV7-6 CASSLGGAPAYNEQFF
TRBJ2-3 TRBV30 CAWSVVGGAGDTQYF
TRBJ2-1 TRBV2 CASRVAGVTLEEQFF
TRBJ1-1 TRBV27 CASRTGLNTEAFF
TRBJ2-5 TRBV11-2 CASSLGLAETQYF
TRBJ2-5 TRBV7-2 CASSRDRSRTQYF
TRBJ1-1 TRBV6-5 CASSYSAVSGGLSAFF
TRBJ1-5 TRBV30 CAWSLGTGQISNQPQHF
TRBJ2-1 TRBV6-5 CATSSGGGVYNEQFF
TRBJ1-2 TRBV2 CASSGQGVAYGYTF
TRBJ1-1 TRBV28 CASSPGQGRVAFF
TRBJ2-7 TRBV11-2 CASSLATTVPEQYF
TRBJ2-1 TRBV7-6 CASSHGGGPSGEQFF
TRBJ2-7 TRBV6-6 CASSYGGTYEQYF
TRBJ2-5 TRBV18 CASSPSGVEETQYF
TRBJ2-2 TRBV10-3 CAISLGQLNTGELFF
TRBJ2-7 TRBV28 CASSLRRGEQYF
TRBJ2-1 TRBV5-6 CASSDRDRQFF
TRBJ1-2 TRBV6-4 CASSSPEGFGYTF
TRBJ2-1 TRBV5-4 CASSFDGTGGEHEQFF
TRBJ1-1 TRBV10-1 CASNTYGSTEAFF
TRBJ2-7 TRBV15 CATSRAGTAPYEQYF
TRBJ1-2 TRBV7-9 CASSLAPRAQSGYTF
TRBJ2-1 TRBV5-4 CASSLAGTSGVSYNEQFF
TRBJ2-1 TRBV7-9 CSSSRIPGQTYNEQFF
TRBJ1-1 TRBV11-2 CASSSRGQLTEAFF
TRBJ1-5 TRBV6-1 CASSEEPKHF
TRBJ1-4 TRBV5-5 CASSPRVRTATNEKLFF
TRBJ1-4 TRBV5-6 CASSTTGDNEKLFF
TRBJ2-6 TRBV4-1 CASSQGQLSGANVLTF
TRBJ1-1 TRBV5-4 CASSPGQGWDTEAFF
TRBJ2-2 TRBV30 CAWSVPRGLLPTGELFF
TRBJ2-7 TRBV7-9 CASSFDPGTPPGEQYF
TRBJ1-5 TRBV5-6 CASSLGGRGIQPQHF
TRBJ2-3 TRBV5-4 CASSLLLAGGTDTQYF
TRBJ1-2 TRBV7-9 CASSLEADYGYTF
TRBJ1-1 TRBV11-2 CASSLVRGNTEAFF
TRBJ1-2 TRBV18 CASSSNRGNYGYTF
TRBJ2-3 TRBV5-4 CASSSGWEGLNTQYF
TRBJ2-3 TRBV5-6 CASSLGLAGADTQYF
TRBJ1-1 TRBV4-2 CASSDRGQGSPEAFF